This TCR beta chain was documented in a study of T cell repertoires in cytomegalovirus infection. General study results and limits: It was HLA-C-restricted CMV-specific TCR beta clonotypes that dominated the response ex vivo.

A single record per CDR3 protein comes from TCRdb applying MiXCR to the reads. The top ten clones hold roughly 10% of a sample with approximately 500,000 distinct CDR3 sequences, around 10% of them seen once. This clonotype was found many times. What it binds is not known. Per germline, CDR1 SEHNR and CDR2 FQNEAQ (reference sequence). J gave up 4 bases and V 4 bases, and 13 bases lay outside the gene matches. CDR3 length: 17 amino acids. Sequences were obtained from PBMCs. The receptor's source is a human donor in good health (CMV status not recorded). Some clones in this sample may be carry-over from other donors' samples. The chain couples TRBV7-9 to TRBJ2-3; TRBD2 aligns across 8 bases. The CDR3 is CASSYSRTSPRADTQYF. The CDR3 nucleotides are TGTGCCAGCAGCTACTCCAGGACTAGCCCGAGGGCAGATACGCAGTATTTT.